This section outlines one TCR beta chain sequence together with its context. The sample belongs to a study of T cell repertoires in cytomegalovirus infection. TCRdb re-called the reads through MiXCR, storing one row per CDR3 protein. This table has 310,000 or so distinct CDR3 sequences, roughly 24% appearing once. The receptor comes from a human donor in good health (CMV status not recorded). Some clones in this sample may be carry-over from other donors' samples. Material: PBMCs.

CDR3 nucleotides: TGTGCCAGCAGCATCCTCGGGGGGATCTCCTACGAGCAGTACTTC. This sequence encodes CASSILGGISYEQYF. This chain links TRBV5-4 with TRBJ2-7, with TRBD2 matching over 7 bases. CDR3 size: 15 residues. CDR1 is SGHNT and CDR2 is YYREEE in the germline V gene (reference sequence). J gave up 0 bases and V 4 bases, and 7 bases lay outside the gene matches.